Reported below is one TCR beta chain. The data were obtained in a study of high-grade serous ovarian cancer treatment subgroups. V lost 4 bases and J lost 2, with 8 bases in between. The germline CDR1 and CDR2 sequences are MNHEY and SVGAGI. The CDR3 totals 13 residues. Here immunoSEQ multiplex PCR was the method, and the copy in TCRdb shows in-frame clones only, minus some. The sample shows a few thousand clones, about 70% of them seen only once. Tumor samples were taken before definitive surgery or chemotherapy. The V and J genes are TRBV6-5 and TRBJ1-2; no firm D call. The specimen sequenced was tumor tissue. The origin of this receptor is a human donor with high-grade serous ovarian cancer. The CDR3 sequence is CASSSTQNYGYTF. The CDR3 DNA reads as TGTGCCAGCAGTTCCACACAGAACTATGGCTACACCTTC.